These 2 T cell receptor beta chains came from one sample sequenced in a study of shared clonotypes between healthy human individuals. Some clones are missing from TCRdb's copy, which holds only in-frame ones; the method was immunoSEQ multiplex PCR. The table includes roughly 2.5 million clones, just over 90% detected once. The sample taken for sequencing was naive CD4+ T cells sorted from blood. Noted subset: CD45RA+ positively selected. The receptors here all came from a man aged 18-30 years in good health.

This chain uses TRBV18 with TRBJ1-3, with D uncertain. From germline, CDR1 is KGHSH and CDR2 LQKENI. The ends were cut back, 0 bases at V and 1 base at J, with 7 bases in the middle. The CDR3 length is 15 residues. The CDR3 region is CASSPPSRSGNTIYF. CDR3 sequence (DNA): TGTGCCAGCTCACCACCGAGCAGGTCTGGAAACACCATATATTTT. The full variable domain, in which reference TRBV18 and TRBJ1-3 provide the parts outside the CDR3, is NAGVMQNPRHLVRRRGQEARLRCSPMKGHSHVYWYRQLPEEGLKFMVYLQKENIIDESGMPKERFSAEFPKEGPSILRIQQVVRGDSAAYFCASSPPSRSGNTIYFGEGSWLTVV.

As regards this clone: This same CDR3 is encoded by further DNA sequences in the sample. V is TRBV11-2 and J is TRBJ2-3; tentatively, D is TRBD1 or TRBD2 (6 bases each). The CDR3 has 15 amino acids. Germline CDR1 reads SGHAT; CDR2 reads FQNNGV. V dropped 2 bases and J dropped 3 bases, with 12 bases sitting between them. Here the CDR3 reads CASSLLGGGTDTQYF. CDR3 nucleotide sequence: TGTGCCAGCAGCTTATTGGGGGGCGGTACAGATACGCAGTATTTT.